The 2 T cell receptor beta chains below come from one sample, sequenced in a study of a mutant IDH1 vaccine in newly diagnosed glioma. Time point indicated: baseline, week 1 (first vaccination visit). Treatment defined: pre-vaccination baseline after standard-of-care therapy. Measured with immunoSEQ multiplex PCR; TCRdb has only the in-frame clones, and not every one. Of around 89,000 clones in the sample, about 83% were seen once. This sample comprised PBMCs, obtained from a glioma patient treated with radiotherapy, temozolomide or both. Receptors were obtained from a woman aged 45-60 years with glioma.

This clone showed up just once. The CDR3 sequence is CASSPDMVSYEQYF. As DNA, the CDR3 is TGTGCCAGCAGCCCGGACATGGTCTCCTACGAGCAGTACTTC. V usage is TRBV7-2 and J usage is TRBJ2-7; D is possibly TRBD1 (5 bases). The CDR3 is made up of 14 amino acids. The V end was cut by 5 bases, the J end by 0 bases, with 11 bases between. The germline V gene has CDR1 SGHTA and CDR2 FQGNSA.

This clone has just a few counts. The rearrangement links TRBV28 to TRBJ1-2; 8 nucleotides line up with TRBD1. V dropped 10 bases and J dropped 2; count of bases not matched to a gene: 12. The CDR3 consists of 15 residues. CDR1 is MDHEN and CDR2 is SYDVKM in the germline V gene. This chain's CDR3 is CATAEGRGQNYGYTF. In DNA, the CDR3 is TGTGCCACCGCGGAAGGCAGGGGGCAAAACTATGGCTACACCTTC.